This entry concerns a single TCR beta chain. Its antigen remains unidentified. The junction departs from germline at one end; a sequencing error may be responsible. The data were obtained in a study of T cells in Graves' hyperthyroidism and ophthalmopathy. Overall study context: Peripheral blood draws took place at initial diagnosis, ahead of any treatment.

Amplification of TCR beta CDR3 regions was performed using RNA transcripts as template. The HTBI primer set drove a first-round RT-PCR of the TCR CDR3. TCRdb independently ran MiXCR on the multiplex PCR reads; one entry per CDR3 protein. The table records some 620,000 distinct CDR3 sequences, 15% to 20% of them present only once. The CDR3 consists of 17 residues. CDR1 is MNHEY, CDR2 SVGEGT, per germline. General study findings and limits: Among clonotypes expanded in thyroid above 0.001, most were also found in blood.

No ophthalmopathy progression within 18 months constituted stable Graves' hyperthyroidism. Diagnoses used clinical symptoms, serum thyroxine and TRAb, thyroid ultrasound and orbital computed tomography. The chain employs TRBV6-2 or TRBV6-3 and TRBJ2-3, with 10 bases aligning to TRBD1. Sequenced: blood. This receptor was identified in a woman under 40 with Graves' hyperthyroidism. DNA for the CDR3: TGTGCCAGCAGCCCGCTTTCGGGACAGGGGTTCAGAGATGCGCAGTATTTT. Its protein is CASSPLSGQGFRDAQYF.